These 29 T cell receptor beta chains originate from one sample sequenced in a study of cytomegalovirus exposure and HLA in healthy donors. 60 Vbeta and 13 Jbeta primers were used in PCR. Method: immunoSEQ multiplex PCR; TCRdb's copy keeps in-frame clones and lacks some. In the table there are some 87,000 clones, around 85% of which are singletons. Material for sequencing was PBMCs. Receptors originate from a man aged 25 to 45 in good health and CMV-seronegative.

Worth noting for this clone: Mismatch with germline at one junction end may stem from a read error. The CDR3 spells CAISGTDNAQFF. CDR3 sequence (DNA): TGTGCCATCAGTGGGACAGACAATGCGCAGTTCTTC. The chain is built from TRBV10-3 and TRBJ2-1; D perhaps matches TRBD1 (6 bases). The CDR3 is 12 residues long. Germline V lookup: CDR1 ENHRY, CDR2 SYGVKD.

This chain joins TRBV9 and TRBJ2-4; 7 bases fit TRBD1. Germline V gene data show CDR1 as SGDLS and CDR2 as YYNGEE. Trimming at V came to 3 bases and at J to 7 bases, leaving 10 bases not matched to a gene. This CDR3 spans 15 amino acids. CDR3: CASSAVNRGENIQYF. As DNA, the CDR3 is TGTGCCAGCAGCGCTGTAAACAGGGGCGAGAACATTCAGTACTTC. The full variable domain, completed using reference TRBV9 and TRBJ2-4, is DSGVTQTPKHLITATGQRVTLRCSPRSGDLSVYWYQQSLDQGLQFLIQYYNGEERAKGNILERFSAQQFPDLHSELNLSSLELGDSALYFCASSAVNRGENIQYFGAGTRLSVL.

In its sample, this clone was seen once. The CDR3 DNA reads TGTGCCAGCAGCCACCTAAGCGATCAGCCCCAGCATTTT. Protein: CASSHLSDQPQHF. This rearrangement joins TRBV5-5 to TRBJ1-5, with D unclear. CDR3 length equals 13 residues. V lost 4 bases, J lost 5 bases, and 10 bases lay in between. CDR1 SGHKS and CDR2 YYEKEE come from the germline V gene (reference sequence).

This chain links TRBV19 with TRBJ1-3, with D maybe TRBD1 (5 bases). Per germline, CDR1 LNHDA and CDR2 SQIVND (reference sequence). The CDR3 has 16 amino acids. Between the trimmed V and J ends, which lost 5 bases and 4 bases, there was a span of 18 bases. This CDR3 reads CASSPAGTGSGNTIYF. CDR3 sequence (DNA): TGTGCCAGTAGTCCTGCCGGGACCGGGAGCGGAAACACCATATATTTT.

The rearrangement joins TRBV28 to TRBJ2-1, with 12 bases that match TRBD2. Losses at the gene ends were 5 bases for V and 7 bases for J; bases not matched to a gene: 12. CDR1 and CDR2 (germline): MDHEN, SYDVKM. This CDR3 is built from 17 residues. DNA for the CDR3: TGTGCCAGCAGTCCCCTTAGGACTAGCGGGGTACAAAATGAGCAGTTCTTC. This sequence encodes CASSPLRTSGVQNEQFF.

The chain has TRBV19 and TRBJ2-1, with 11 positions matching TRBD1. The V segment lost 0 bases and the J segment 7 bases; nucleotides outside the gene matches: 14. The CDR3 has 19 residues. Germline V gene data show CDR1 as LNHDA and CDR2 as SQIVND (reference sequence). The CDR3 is CASSIDVPFGTGGSNEQFF. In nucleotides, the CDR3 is TGTGCCAGTAGTATAGATGTTCCCTTCGGGACAGGGGGTAGTAATGAGCAGTTCTTC. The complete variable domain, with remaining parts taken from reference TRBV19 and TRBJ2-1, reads DGGITQSPKYLFRKEGQNVTLSCEQNLNHDAMYWYRQDPGQGLRLIYYSQIVNDFQKGDIAEGYSVSREKKESFPLTVTSAQKNPTAFYLCASSIDVPFGTGGSNEQFFGPGTRLTVL.

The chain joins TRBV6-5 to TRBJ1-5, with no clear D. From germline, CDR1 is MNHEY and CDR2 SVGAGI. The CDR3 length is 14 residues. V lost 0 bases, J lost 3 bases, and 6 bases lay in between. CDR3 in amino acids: CASSYSYLNQPQHF. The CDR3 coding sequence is TGTGCCAGCAGTTACTCATATCTCAATCAGCCCCAGCATTTT.

Here the CDR3 reads CATSKPLAGGRVETQYF. DNA for the CDR3: TGTGCCACCAGCAAACCCCTAGCGGGGGGGCGGGTTGAGACCCAGTACTTC. The chain carries TRBV15 and TRBJ2-5, with 12 bases fitting TRBD2. Losses at the gene ends were 4 bases for V and 5 bases for J; bases not matched to a gene: 11. Germline values: CDR1 LNHNV, CDR2 YYDKDF (reference sequence). The CDR3 consists of 17 residues.

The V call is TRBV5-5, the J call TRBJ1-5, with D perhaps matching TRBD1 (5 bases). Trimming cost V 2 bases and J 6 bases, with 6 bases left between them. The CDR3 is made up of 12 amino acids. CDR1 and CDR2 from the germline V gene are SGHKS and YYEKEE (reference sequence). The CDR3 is CASSFDSQPQHF. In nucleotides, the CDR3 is TGTGCCAGCAGCTTCGACAGTCAGCCCCAGCATTTT.

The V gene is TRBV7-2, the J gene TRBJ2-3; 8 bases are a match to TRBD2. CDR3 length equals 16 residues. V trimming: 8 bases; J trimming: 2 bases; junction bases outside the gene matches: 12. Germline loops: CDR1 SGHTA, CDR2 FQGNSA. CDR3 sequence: CASRGGGGHDTDTQYF. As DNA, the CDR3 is TGTGCCAGCCGGGGGGGCGGGGGGCATGACACAGATACGCAGTATTTT.

The CDR3 bases are TGTGCCAGCTCACCACCTAGCGGGCACCCACTCACAGATACGCAGTATTTT. Encoded protein: CASSPPSGHPLTDTQYF. The gene calls are TRBV18 and TRBJ2-3; TRBD2 aligns across 7 bases. The CDR3 is 17 residues long. V gave up 0 bases and J gave up 2 bases; unmatched junction bases: 8. The germline CDR1 and CDR2 sequences are KGHSH and LQKENI.

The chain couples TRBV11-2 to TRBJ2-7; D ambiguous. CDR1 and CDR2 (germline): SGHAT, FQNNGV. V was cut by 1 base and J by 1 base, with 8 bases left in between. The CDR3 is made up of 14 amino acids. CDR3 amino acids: CASSLVEVSYEQYF. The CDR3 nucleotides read TGTGCCAGCAGCTTAGTCGAGGTTTCCTACGAGCAGTACTTC.

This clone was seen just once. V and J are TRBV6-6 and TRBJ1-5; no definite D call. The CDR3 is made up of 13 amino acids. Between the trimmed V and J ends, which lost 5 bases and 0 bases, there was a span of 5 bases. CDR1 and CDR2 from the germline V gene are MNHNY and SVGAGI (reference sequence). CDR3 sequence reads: CASSPNSNQPQHF. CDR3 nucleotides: TGTGCCAGCAGTCCCAATAGCAATCAGCCCCAGCATTTT.

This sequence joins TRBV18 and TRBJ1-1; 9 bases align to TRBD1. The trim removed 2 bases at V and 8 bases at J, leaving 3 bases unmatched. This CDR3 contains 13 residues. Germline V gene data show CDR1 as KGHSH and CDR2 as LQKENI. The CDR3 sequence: CASSPADRGEAFF. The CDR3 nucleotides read TGTGCCAGCTCACCAGCGGACAGGGGCGAAGCTTTCTTT.

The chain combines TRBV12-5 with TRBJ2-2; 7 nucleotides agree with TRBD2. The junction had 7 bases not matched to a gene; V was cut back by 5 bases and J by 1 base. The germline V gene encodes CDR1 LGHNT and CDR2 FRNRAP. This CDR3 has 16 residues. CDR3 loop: CASGALGGGNTGELFF. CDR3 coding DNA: TGTGCTAGTGGTGCCTTAGGCGGGGGGAACACCGGGGAGCTGTTTTTT.

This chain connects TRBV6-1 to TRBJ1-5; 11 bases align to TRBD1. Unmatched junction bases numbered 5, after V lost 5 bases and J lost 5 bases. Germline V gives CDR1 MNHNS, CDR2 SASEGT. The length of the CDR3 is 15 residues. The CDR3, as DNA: TGTGCCAGCAGTTGGACAGGGGGCTATGATCAGCCCCAGCATTTT. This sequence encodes CASSWTGGYDQPQHF.

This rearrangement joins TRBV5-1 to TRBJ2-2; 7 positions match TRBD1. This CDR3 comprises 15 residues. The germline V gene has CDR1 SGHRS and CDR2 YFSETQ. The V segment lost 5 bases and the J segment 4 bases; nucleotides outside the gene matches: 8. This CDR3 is CASSRAGTATGELFF. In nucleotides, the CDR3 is TGCGCCAGCAGTAGGGCCGGGACAGCCACCGGGGAGCTGTTTTTT. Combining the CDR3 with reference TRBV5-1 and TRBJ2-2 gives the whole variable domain KAGVTQTPRYLIKTRGQQVTLSCSPISGHRSVSWYQQTPGQGLQFLFEYFSETQRNKGNFPGRFSGRQFSNSRSEMNVSTLELGDSALYLCASSRAGTATGELFFGEGSRLTVL.

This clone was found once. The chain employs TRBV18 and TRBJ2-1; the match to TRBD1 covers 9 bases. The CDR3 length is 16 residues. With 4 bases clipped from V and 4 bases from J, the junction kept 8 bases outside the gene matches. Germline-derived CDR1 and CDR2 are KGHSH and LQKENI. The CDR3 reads CASSHGDRAGYNEQFF. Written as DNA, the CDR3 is TGTGCCAGCTCACATGGGGACAGGGCTGGATACAATGAGCAGTTCTTC.

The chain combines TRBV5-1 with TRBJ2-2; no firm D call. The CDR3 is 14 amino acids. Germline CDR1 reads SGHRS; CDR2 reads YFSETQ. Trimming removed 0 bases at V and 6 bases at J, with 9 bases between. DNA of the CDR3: TGCGCCAGCAGCTTGGTCGACTTACCCGGGGAGCTGTTTTTT. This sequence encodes CASSLVDLPGELFF.

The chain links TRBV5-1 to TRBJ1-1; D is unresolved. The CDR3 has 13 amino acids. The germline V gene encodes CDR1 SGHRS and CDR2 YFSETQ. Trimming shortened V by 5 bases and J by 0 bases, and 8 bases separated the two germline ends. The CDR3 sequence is CASRATMNTEAFF. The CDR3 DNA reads TGCGCCAGCAGGGCTACTATGAACACTGAAGCTTTCTTT.

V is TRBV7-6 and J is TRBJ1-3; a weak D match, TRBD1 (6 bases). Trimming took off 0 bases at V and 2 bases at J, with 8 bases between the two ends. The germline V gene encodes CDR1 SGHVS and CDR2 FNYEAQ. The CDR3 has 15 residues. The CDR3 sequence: CASSLAQGTGNTIYF. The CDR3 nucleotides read TGTGCCAGCAGCTTAGCGCAGGGGACTGGAAACACCATATATTTT.

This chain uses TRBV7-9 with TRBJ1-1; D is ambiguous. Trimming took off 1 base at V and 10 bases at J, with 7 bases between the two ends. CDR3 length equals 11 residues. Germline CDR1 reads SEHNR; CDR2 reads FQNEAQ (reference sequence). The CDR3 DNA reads TGTGCCAGCAGCTTAGGAGGGAGAGCTTTCTTT. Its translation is CASSLGGRAFF.

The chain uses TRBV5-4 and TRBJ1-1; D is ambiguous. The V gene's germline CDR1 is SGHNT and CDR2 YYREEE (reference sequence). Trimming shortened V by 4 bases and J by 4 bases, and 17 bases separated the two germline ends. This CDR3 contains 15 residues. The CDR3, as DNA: TGTGCCAGCAGCCGCCCCAACCTGGAGGGCACTGAAGCTTTCTTT. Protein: CASSRPNLEGTEAFF.

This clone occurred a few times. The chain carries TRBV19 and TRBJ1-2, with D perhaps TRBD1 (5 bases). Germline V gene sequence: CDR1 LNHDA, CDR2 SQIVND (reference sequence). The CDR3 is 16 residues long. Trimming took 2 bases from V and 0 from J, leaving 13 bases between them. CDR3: CASSISRPGANYGYTF. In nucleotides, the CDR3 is TGTGCCAGTAGTATATCCCGCCCGGGGGCTAACTATGGCTACACCTTC.

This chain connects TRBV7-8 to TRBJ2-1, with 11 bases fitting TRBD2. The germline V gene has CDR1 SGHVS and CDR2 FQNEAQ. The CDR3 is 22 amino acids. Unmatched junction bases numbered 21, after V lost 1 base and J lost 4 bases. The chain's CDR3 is CASSLGSHVRTTSGEPYNEQFF. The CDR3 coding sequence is TGTGCCAGCAGCTTAGGGAGCCACGTACGTACGACTAGCGGGGAACCATACAATGAGCAGTTCTTC.

CDR3 region: CASSQDEVGEQFF. CDR3 nucleotide sequence: TGCGCCAGCAGCCAAGATGAGGTCGGTGAGCAGTTCTTC. The chain employs TRBV4-3 and TRBJ2-1; D is undetermined. This CDR3 contains 13 residues. V was trimmed by 0 bases and J by 9 bases, leaving 9 bases between them. Germline V lookup: CDR1 LGHNA, CDR2 YSLEER.

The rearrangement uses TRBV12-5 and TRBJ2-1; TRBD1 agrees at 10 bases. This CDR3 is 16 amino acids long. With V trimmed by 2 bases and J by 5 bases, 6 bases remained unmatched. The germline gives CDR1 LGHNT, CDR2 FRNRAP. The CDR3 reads CASGLTRGQGHNEQFF. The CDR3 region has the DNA TGTGCTAGTGGTTTGACTCGGGGACAGGGGCACAATGAGCAGTTCTTC.

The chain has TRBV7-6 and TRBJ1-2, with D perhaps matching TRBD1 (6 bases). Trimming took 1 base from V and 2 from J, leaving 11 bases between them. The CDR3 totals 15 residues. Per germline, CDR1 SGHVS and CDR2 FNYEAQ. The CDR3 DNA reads TGTGCCAGCAGCTTAGACGTAGACAGGAACTATGGCTACACCTTC. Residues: CASSLDVDRNYGYTF.

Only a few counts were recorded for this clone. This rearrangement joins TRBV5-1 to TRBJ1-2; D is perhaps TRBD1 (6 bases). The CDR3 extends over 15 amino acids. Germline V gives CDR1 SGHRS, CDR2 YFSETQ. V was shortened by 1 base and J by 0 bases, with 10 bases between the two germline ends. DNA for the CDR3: TGCGCCAGCAGCTTGCTCAGGGGAGCTAACTATGGCTACACCTTC. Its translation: CASSLLRGANYGYTF. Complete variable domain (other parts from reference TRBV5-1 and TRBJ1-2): KAGVTQTPRYLIKTRGQQVTLSCSPISGHRSVSWYQQTPGQGLQFLFEYFSETQRNKGNFPGRFSGRQFSNSRSEMNVSTLELGDSALYLCASSLLRGANYGYTFGSGTRLTVV.